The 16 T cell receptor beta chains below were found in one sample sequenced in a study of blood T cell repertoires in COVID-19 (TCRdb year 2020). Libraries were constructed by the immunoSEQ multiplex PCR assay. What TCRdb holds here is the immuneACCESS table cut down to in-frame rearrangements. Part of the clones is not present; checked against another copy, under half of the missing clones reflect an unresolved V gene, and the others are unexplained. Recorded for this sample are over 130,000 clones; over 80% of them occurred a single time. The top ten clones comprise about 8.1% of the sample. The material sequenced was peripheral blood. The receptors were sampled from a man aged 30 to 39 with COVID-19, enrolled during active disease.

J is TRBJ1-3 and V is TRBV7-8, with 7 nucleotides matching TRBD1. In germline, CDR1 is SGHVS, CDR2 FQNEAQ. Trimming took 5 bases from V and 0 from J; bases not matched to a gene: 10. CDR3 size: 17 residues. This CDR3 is CASSTRWDSASGNTIYF. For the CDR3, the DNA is TGTGCCAGCAGCACCCGCTGGGACAGTGCCTCTGGAAACACCATATATTTT.

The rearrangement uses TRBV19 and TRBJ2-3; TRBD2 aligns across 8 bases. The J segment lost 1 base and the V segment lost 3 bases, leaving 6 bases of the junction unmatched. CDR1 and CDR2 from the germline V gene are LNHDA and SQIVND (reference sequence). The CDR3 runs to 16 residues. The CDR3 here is CASSMGREVRTDTQYF. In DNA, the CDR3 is TGTGCCAGTAGTATGGGGCGGGAGGTACGCACAGATACGCAGTATTTT.

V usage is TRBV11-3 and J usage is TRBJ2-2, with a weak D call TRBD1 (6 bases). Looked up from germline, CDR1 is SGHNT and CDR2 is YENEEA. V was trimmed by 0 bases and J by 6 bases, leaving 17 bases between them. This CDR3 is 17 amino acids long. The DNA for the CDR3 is TGTGCCAGCAGCTTAGAGGGGGCTCTGACAGCCGCCGGGGAGCTGTTTTTT. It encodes CASSLEGALTAAGELFF.

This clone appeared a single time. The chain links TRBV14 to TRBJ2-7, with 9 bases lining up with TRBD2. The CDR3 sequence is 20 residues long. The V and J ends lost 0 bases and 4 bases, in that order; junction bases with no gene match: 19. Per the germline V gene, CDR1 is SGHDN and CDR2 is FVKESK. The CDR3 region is CASSQDFRLAANLWGYEQYF. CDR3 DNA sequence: TGTGCCAGCAGCCAAGATTTTCGACTAGCGGCCAACTTGTGGGGGTACGAGCAGTACTTC.

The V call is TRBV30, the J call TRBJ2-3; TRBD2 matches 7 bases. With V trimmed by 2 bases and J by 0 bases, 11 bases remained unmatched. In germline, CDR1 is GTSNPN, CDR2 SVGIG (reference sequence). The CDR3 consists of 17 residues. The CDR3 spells CAWSLSGAPRSTDTQYF. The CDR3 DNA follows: TGTGCCTGGAGTCTGAGCGGGGCTCCTCGTAGCACAGATACGCAGTATTTT.

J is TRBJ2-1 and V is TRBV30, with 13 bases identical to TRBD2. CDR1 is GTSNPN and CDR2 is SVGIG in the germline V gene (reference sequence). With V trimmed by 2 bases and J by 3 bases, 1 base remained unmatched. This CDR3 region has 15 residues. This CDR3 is CAWSRTSGSYNEQFF. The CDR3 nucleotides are TGTGCCTGGAGTAGGACTAGCGGGAGCTACAATGAGCAGTTCTTC.

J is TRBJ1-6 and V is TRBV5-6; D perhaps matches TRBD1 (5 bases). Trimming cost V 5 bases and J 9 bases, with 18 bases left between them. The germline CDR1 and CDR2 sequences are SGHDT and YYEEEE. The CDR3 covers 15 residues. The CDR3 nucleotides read TGTGCCAGCAGTAGGCGGGGTGACGGGACTTCACCCCTCCACTTT. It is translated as CASSRRGDGTSPLHF.

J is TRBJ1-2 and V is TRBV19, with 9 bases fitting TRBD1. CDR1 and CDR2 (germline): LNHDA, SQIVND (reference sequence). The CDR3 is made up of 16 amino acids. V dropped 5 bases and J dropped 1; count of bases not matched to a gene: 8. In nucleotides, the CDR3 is TGTGCCAGTAGTCCGCAGGACAGGGGCAATAACTATGGCTACACCTTC. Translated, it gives CASSPQDRGNNYGYTF.

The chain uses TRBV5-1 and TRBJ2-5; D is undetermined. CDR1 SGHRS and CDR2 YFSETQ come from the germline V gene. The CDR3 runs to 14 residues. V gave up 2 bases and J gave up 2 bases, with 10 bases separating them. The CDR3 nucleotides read TGCGCCAGCAGCTTAGGATCACTACAAGAGACCCAGTACTTC. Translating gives CASSLGSLQETQYF.

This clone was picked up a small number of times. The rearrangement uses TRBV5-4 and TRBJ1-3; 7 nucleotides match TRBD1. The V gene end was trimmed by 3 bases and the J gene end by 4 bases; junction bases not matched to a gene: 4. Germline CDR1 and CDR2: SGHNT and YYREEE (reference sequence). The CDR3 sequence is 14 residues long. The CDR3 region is CASSSTGAGNTIYF. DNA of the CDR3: TGTGCCAGCAGCTCCACAGGGGCCGGAAACACCATATATTTT.

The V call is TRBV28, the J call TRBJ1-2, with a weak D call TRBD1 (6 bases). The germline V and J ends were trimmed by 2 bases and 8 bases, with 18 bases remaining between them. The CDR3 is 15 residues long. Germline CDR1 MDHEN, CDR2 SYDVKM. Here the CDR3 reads CASSLVATGGEGYTF. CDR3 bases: TGTGCCAGCAGTTTAGTCGCGACAGGAGGAGAAGGCTACACCTTC.

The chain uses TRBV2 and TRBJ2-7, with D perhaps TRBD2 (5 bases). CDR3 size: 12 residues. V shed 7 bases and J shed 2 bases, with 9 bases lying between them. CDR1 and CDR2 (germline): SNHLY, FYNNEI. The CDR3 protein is CASKEGAYEQYF. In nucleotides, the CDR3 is TGTGCCAGCAAAGAGGGAGCCTACGAGCAGTACTTC. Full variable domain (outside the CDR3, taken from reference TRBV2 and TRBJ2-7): EPEVTQTPSHQVTQMGQEVILRCVPISNHLYFYWYRQILGQKVEFLVSFYNNEISEKSEIFDDQFSVERPDGSNFTLKIRSTKLEDSAMYFCASKEGAYEQYFGPGTRLTVT.

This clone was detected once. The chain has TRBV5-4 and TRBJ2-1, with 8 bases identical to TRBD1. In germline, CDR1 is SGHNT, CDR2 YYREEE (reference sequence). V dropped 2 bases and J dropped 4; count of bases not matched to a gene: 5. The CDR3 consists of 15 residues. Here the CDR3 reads CASSFPRTGYNEQFF. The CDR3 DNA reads TGTGCCAGCAGCTTTCCAAGGACAGGGTACAATGAGCAGTTCTTC.

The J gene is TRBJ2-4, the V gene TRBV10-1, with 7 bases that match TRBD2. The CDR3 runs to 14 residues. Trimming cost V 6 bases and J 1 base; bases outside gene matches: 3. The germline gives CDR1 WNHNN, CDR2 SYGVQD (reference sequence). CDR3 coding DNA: TGCGCCAGCAGGGGGGAGGGGGCCAAAAACATTCAGTACTTC. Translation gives CASRGEGAKNIQYF.

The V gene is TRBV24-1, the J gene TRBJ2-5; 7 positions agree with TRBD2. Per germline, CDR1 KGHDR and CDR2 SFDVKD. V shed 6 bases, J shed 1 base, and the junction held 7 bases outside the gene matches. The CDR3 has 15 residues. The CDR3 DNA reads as TGTGCCACCAGTCGAGCTAGCGGCCTCCAAGAGACCCAGTACTTC. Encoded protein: CATSRASGLQETQYF.

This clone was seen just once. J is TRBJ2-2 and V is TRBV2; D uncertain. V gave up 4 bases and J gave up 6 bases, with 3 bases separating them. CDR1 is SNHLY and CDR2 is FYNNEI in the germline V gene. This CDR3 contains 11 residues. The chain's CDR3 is CASSVAGELFF. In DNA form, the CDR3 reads TGTGCCAGCAGTGTCGCCGGGGAGCTGTTTTTT.